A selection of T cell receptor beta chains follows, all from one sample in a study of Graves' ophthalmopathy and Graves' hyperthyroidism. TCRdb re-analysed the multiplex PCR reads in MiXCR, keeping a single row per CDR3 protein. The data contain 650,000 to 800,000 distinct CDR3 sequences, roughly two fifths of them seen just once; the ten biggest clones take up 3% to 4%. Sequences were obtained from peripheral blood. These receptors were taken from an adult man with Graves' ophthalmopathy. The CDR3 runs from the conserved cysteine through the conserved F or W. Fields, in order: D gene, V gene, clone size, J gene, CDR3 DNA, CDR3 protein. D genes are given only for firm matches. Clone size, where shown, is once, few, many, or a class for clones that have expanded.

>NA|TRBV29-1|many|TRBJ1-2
TGCAGCGTTGTAGGGGGGGTGGCTAACTATGGCTACACCTTC
CSVVGGVANYGYTF
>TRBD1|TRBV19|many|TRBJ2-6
TGTGCCAGTAGTATCGGGACAGGGAGACCCGGGGCCAACGTCCTGACTTTC
CASSIGTGRPGANVLTF
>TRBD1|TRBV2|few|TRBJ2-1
TGTGCCAGTGACAGGGGTGGGCGAAATGAGCAGTTCTTC
CASDRGGRNEQFF
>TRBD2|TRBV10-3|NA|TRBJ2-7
TGTGCCAGCAGTTTATCGACTAGCGGGAGAGCCGAGCAGTACTTC
CASSLSTSGRAEQYF
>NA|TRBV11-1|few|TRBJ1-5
TGTGCCAGCAGCAGTAGCGGAGGGCAAGAGACCCAGCATTTT
CASSSSGGQETQHF
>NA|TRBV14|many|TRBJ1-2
TGTGCCAGCAGCCAAGGGATCAGAAGTGGCTACACCTTC
CASSQGIRSGYTF
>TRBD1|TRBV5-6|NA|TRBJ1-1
TGTGCCAGCAGCCGGGACAGGGGGCAACCTGAAGCTTTCTTT
CASSRDRGQPEAFF
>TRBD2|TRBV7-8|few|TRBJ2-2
TGTGCCAGCAGCCGCGGGAGGGCCGGGAGCGGGGAGCTGTTTTTT
CASSRGRAGSGELFF
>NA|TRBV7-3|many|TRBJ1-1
TGTGCCAGCAGCTTAAGAAGGGCAGGGAGAGGATCCACTGAAGCTTTCTTT
CASSLRRAGRGSTEAFF
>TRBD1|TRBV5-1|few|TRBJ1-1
TGCGCCAGCAGCTTGGCCGAGGGACAGGGATACACTGAAGCTTTCTTT
CASSLAEGQGYTEAFF
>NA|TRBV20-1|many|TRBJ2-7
TGCAGTGCTAGGGCCCAAGGGCAGTACTTC
CSARAQGQYF
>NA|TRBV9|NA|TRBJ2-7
TGTGCCAGCAGCGCTCTGGCGGGTGGCGAGCAGTACTTC
CASSALAGGEQYF
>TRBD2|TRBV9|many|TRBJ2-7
TGTGCCAGCAGCATACTAGCGGGAGCCTACGAGCAGTACTTC
CASSILAGAYEQYF
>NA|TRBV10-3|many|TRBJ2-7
TGTGCCATCAGCCGCGGCGGGGACGGCTACTACGAGCAGTACTTC
CAISRGGDGYYEQYF
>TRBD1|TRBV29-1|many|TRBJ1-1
TGCAGCGGTTCCACAGGGGGGATGAGCACTGAAGCTTTCTTT
CSGSTGGMSTEAFF
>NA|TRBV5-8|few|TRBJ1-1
TGTGCCAGCAGCCAAGATTCGGCCAGCAGGAACACTGAAGCTTTCTTT
CASSQDSASRNTEAFF
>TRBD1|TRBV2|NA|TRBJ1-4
TGTGCCAGCAGTTCGCTCGACAGGGCCCGGGGAGCTAATGAAAAACTGTTTTTT
CASSSLDRARGANEKLFF
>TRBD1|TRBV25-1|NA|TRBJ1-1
TGTGCCAGCAGGGGGAATCCCGGACAGGAGAACACTGAAGCTTTCTTT
CASRGNPGQENTEAFF
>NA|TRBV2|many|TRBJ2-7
TGTGCCAGCGCCGCTAGCCACTCCTACGAGCAGTACTTC
CASAASHSYEQYF
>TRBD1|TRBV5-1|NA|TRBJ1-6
TGCGCCAGCAGCATGACGGCCGGGACAGGGGTCCACTTT
CASSMTAGTGVHF
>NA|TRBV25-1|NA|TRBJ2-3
TGTGCCAGCAGTGCACGCATGACCCCGGGACACCAACTTAGCACAGATACGCAGTATTTT
CASSARMTPGHQLSTDTQYF
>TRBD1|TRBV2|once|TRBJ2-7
TGTGCCAGCACCAAGACAGGGGTTAGCTACGAGCAGTACTTC
CASTKTGVSYEQYF
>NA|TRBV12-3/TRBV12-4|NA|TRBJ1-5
TGTGCCAGCAGGCCTACAGGATCAGAGTACGAGCATTTT
CASRPTGSEYEHF
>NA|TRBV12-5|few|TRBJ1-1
TGTGCTAGTGGTTTTTCCCGCACTGAAGCTTTCTTT
CASGFSRTEAFF
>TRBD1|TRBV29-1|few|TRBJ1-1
TGCAGCTACCGGGACAGGGAAGCTTTCTTT
CSYRDREAFF
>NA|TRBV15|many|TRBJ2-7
TGTGCCACCAGCAGAGGCAGGTTCTACGAGCAGTACTTC
CATSRGRFYEQYF
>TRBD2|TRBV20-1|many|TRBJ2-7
TGCAGTGCTTCAAATCTAGCGGGGGGCACCTACGAGCAGTACTTC
CSASNLAGGTYEQYF
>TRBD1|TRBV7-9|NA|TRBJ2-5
TGTGCCAGCAGACGGACAGGGGGGACCCAGTACTTC
CASRRTGGTQYF
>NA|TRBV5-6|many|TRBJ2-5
TGTGCCAGCAGCTTGGTTGGACGGATGGAGACCCAGTACTTC
CASSLVGRMETQYF
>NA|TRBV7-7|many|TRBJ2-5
TGTGCCAGCAGCGCGGACGGGGAAGAGACCCAGTACTTC
CASSADGEETQYF
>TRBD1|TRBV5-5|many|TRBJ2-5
TGTGCCAGCAGCTCGGACAGGGGTTATGAGACCCAGTACTTC
CASSSDRGYETQYF